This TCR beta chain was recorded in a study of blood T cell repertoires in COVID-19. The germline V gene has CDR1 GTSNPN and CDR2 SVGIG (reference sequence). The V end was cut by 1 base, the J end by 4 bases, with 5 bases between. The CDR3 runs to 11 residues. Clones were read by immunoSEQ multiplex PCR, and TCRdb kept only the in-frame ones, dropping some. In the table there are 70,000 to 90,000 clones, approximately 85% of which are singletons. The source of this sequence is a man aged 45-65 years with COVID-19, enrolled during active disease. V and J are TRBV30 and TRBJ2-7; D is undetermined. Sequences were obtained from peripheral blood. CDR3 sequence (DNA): TGTGCCTGGAGTGCTACGTACGAGCAGTACTTC. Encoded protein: CAWSATYEQYF.